The entry below describes one T cell receptor (beta chain). Its antigen is currently unknown. These data are taken from a study of lymphopenia after photon versus proton radiotherapy. Study-wide findings and caveats: Post-nadir diversity loss with photons came from oligoclonal expansion, particularly CD8+ Temra cells. Under photons, naive T cells and diversity fell while effector/memory populations rose.

Method: immunoSEQ multiplex PCR; TCRdb's copy keeps in-frame clones and lacks some. Here the sample spans 50,000 or so clones, roughly 90% being singletons. The sequence derives from a woman between 35 and 50 years old with cholangiocarcinoma. The material was peripheral blood, obtained from a patient treated with photon-based radiotherapy.

This CDR3 is CASSFGTGRHQKLFF. In nucleotides, the CDR3 is TGTGCCAGCAGCTTTGGTACTGGACGACACCAAAAACTGTTTTTT. The V call is TRBV7-6, the J call TRBJ1-4; D remains ambiguous. The V end lost 3 bases, the J end lost 9 bases, and 17 bases lay between the germline ends. Germline V gene data show CDR1 as SGHVS and CDR2 as FNYEAQ. CDR3 length equals 15 residues.